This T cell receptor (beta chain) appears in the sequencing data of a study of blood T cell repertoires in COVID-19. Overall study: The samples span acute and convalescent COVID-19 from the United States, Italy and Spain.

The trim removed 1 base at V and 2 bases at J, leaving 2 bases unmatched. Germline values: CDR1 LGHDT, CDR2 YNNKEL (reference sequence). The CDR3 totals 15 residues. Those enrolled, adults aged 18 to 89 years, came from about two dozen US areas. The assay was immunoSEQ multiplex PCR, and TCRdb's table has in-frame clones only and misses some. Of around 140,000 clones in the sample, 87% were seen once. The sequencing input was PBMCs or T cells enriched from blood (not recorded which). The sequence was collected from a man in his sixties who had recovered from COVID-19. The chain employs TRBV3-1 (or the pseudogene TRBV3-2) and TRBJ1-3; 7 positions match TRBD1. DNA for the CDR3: TGTGCCAGCAGCCAAGTTCAGGGGGCTGGAAACACCATATATTTT. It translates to CASSQVQGAGNTIYF.